This T cell receptor beta chain was captured by sequencing in a study of T-cell memory formation after mild COVID-19. Broader study findings: Clones which contracted sat mainly in CM and EM if CD4+, and in EMRA if CD8+.

TCRdb reprocessed the 5' RACE reads with MiXCR, giving one entry per CDR3 protein. The repertoire holds approximately 400,000 distinct CDR3 sequences, with 20% to 25% as singletons. V was shortened by 3 bases and J by 5 bases, with 10 bases between the two germline ends. The CDR3 sequence is 12 residues long. Looked up from germline, CDR1 is SQVTM and CDR2 is ANQGSEA. This clonotype came up a few times. Its specificity is unknown. The V call is TRBV29-1, the J call TRBJ2-5; weak D call: TRBD2 (5 bases). The TCR originated in an adult woman who had mild COVID-19 (a few samples of this study predate the infection). Cell type and time point are not known. The sequenced material came from PBMCs or a T cell subset sorted from them (not recorded which). The CDR3 coding sequence is TGCAGCGTTGATCCGAGGAGGGAGACCCAGTACTTC. It encodes CSVDPRRETQYF.